This is a list of T cell receptor beta chains from one sample in a study of CD8 T cells in ankylosing spondylitis. Using its own MiXCR run on the 5' RACE reads, TCRdb lists one record per CDR3 protein. The table shows tens of thousands of distinct CDR3 sequences, with around 30% occurring only once. The material sequenced was blood, either unsorted or a sorted T cell fraction (not recorded which). The receptor set was obtained from a male donor with ankylosing spondylitis or in good health (not recorded which). The CDR3 runs from the conserved cysteine through the conserved F or W. The order of the fields is J gene, V gene, D gene, CDR3 protein. A D gene is named only where the DNA matches it firmly.

J: TRBJ1-2
V: TRBV6-1
D: NA
CDR3: CASSRIGGRGYTF

J: TRBJ1-1
V: TRBV20-1
D: NA
CDR3: CSADGPSKSMNTEAFF

J: TRBJ2-1
V: TRBV5-1
D: NA
CDR3: CASSSQAYNEQFF

J: TRBJ2-1
V: TRBV2
D: NA
CDR3: CASSEEFGGSSEQFF

J: TRBJ1-2
V: TRBV11-1
D: NA
CDR3: CASSLLRRNGYTF

J: TRBJ1-1
V: TRBV5-1
D: NA
CDR3: CASSLRSIDSEAFF

J: TRBJ1-1
V: TRBV19
D: TRBD1
CDR3: CASSFQGAWTEAFF

J: TRBJ2-3
V: TRBV12-3/TRBV12-4
D: NA
CDR3: CASSSPGVDTQYF

J: TRBJ2-5
V: TRBV28
D: NA
CDR3: CASSFSDRTEETQYF

J: TRBJ2-3
V: TRBV5-1
D: TRBD2
CDR3: CASSRETSGLSDTQYF

J: TRBJ2-1
V: TRBV7-3
D: NA
CDR3: CASSLNSYNEQFF

J: TRBJ2-1
V: TRBV18
D: NA
CDR3: CASSQTGRSYNEQFF

J: TRBJ1-5
V: TRBV20-1
D: NA
CDR3: CSASGGYNQPQHF

J: TRBJ1-1
V: TRBV5-1
D: NA
CDR3: CASTDQTEAFF

J: TRBJ2-1
V: TRBV3-1
D: TRBD2
CDR3: CASSQDRTSDGNEQFF

J: TRBJ1-1
V: TRBV20-1
D: NA
CDR3: CTTTGGGFSEAFF

J: TRBJ1-1
V: TRBV20-1
D: TRBD1
CDR3: CSAEDRGRRTEAFF

J: TRBJ2-7
V: TRBV20-1
D: NA
CDR3: CSAGGGQIYEQYF

J: TRBJ2-1
V: TRBV12-3/TRBV12-4
D: TRBD2
CDR3: CASSPNPGTSGYNEQFF

J: TRBJ2-3
V: TRBV5-1
D: NA
CDR3: CASKTFPGLLADTQYF

J: TRBJ2-5
V: TRBV6-5
D: NA
CDR3: CASSYGGFQETQYF

J: TRBJ1-2
V: TRBV12-3/TRBV12-4
D: TRBD1
CDR3: CASRRTGGPVYGYTF

J: TRBJ2-1
V: TRBV20-1
D: NA
CDR3: CSARVKEGLSYNEQFF

J: TRBJ1-3
V: TRBV7-8
D: NA
CDR3: CASSRYRGDSGNTIYF

J: TRBJ1-5
V: TRBV12-3/TRBV12-4
D: NA
CDR3: CASSFVGQPQHF

J: TRBJ2-3
V: TRBV9
D: NA
CDR3: CASSVLGDGTDTQYF

J: TRBJ1-2
V: TRBV12-3/TRBV12-4
D: TRBD1
CDR3: CASSLVLGTGASYGYTF

J: TRBJ2-5
V: TRBV7-3
D: TRBD2
CDR3: CASSLNPPSGSFQETQYF

J: TRBJ2-5
V: TRBV20-1
D: TRBD2
CDR3: CSATIAGERETQYF

J: TRBJ1-1
V: TRBV7-2
D: NA
CDR3: CASSPLRSNTEAFF

J: TRBJ2-2
V: TRBV18
D: NA
CDR3: CASSVGAGTGNTGELFF

J: TRBJ1-2
V: TRBV12-3/TRBV12-4
D: NA
CDR3: CASSLVGEGYTF

J: TRBJ2-1
V: TRBV7-2
D: TRBD2
CDR3: CASSLRTSEYNEQFF

J: TRBJ2-1
V: TRBV6-5
D: NA
CDR3: CASSSPYTRDEQFF

J: TRBJ2-5
V: TRBV12-3/TRBV12-4
D: NA
CDR3: CASSLVTETQYF

J: TRBJ1-1
V: TRBV7-8
D: NA
CDR3: CASSERAQWMNTEAFF

J: TRBJ2-5
V: TRBV5-1
D: TRBD2
CDR3: CASSLGTSHSETQYF

J: TRBJ1-1
V: TRBV7-3
D: NA
CDR3: CASSVQGMGTEAFF

J: TRBJ2-3
V: TRBV24-1
D: TRBD1
CDR3: CATSDGTAGQGVSLDTQYF

J: TRBJ2-2
V: TRBV7-6
D: NA
CDR3: CASSLAGAWAGELFF